This TCR beta chain came from a study of blood T cell repertoires in COVID-19. Background on the study: From the United States, Italy and Spain came samples of acute and convalescent COVID-19. T cells, B-cell-depleted T cells, or PBMCs provided the cDNA or gDNA that served as material.

Original data processing: Counts of nucleated cells, estimated from reference gene primer amplification, were obtained. Here immunoSEQ multiplex PCR was the method, and the copy in TCRdb shows in-frame clones only, minus some. V and J calls and clone size are copied from that table; D and trimming were computed from the DNA. The table records about 45,000 clones, under 85% of them present only once. Germline lookup yields CDR1 SGHRS and CDR2 YFSETQ. J was trimmed by 0 bases and V by 4 bases; bases with no gene match: 7. The CDR3 sequence is 15 residues long. Sample: peripheral blood. This chain connects TRBV5-1 to TRBJ2-7; 7 positions match TRBD1. The receptor comes from a man aged 80 or over in a cohort sampled during active COVID-19. CDR3 DNA sequence: TGCGCCAGCAGCCGAAGCCGGGACAGCTCCTACGAGCAGTACTTC. As protein: CASSRSRDSSYEQYF. The variable domain in full, with the rest retrieved from reference TRBV5-1 and TRBJ2-7, is KAGVTQTPRYLIKTRGQQVTLSCSPISGHRSVSWYQQTPGQGLQFLFEYFSETQRNKGNFPGRFSGRQFSNSRSEMNVSTLELGDSALYLCASSRSRDSSYEQYFGPGTRLTVT.